This passage covers 31 T cell receptor beta chains from one sample sequenced in a study of blood T cell repertoires in COVID-19. Generated by immunoSEQ multiplex PCR, the TCRdb table keeps only in-frame clones and is missing some. The sample includes about 190,000 clones, 88% of them seen just once. Sequencing was performed on peripheral blood. These receptors all stem from a man under 40 with acute or convalescent COVID-19.

The chain links TRBV5-1 to TRBJ2-3; D is ambiguous. Germline V gives CDR1 SGHRS, CDR2 YFSETQ. Trimming cost V 0 bases and J 2 bases, with 7 bases left between them. The length of the CDR3 is 14 residues. This chain's CDR3 is CASSLGPITDTQYF. DNA for the CDR3: TGCGCCAGCAGCTTGGGTCCAATCACAGATACGCAGTATTTT.

Only one count was recorded for this clone. This chain links TRBV7-9 with TRBJ1-4; D is unresolved. The CDR3 consists of 15 residues. V was shortened by 1 base and J by 7 bases, with 13 bases between the two germline ends. Germline V gene sequence: CDR1 SEHNR, CDR2 FQNEAQ (reference sequence). The CDR3 sequence: CASSLGGGGVEKLFF. The CDR3 DNA follows: TGTGCCAGCAGCTTAGGAGGCGGCGGTGTTGAAAAACTGTTTTTT.

This chain links TRBV3-1 (or the pseudogene TRBV3-2) with TRBJ2-1; possibly TRBD1 for D (7 bases). V was clipped by 3 bases and J by 9 bases, with 21 bases between them. This CDR3 has 16 amino acids. Germline V gives CDR1 LGHDT, CDR2 YNNKEL (reference sequence). The CDR3 loop reads CASSHPVQGGGGEQFF. CDR3 DNA: TGTGCCAGCAGCCACCCTGTCCAGGGGGGTGGGGGTGAGCAGTTCTTC.

The V and J genes are TRBV5-5 and TRBJ2-2, with 12 bases lining up with TRBD2. The CDR3 is 18 amino acids. Unmatched junction bases numbered 9, after V lost 0 bases and J lost 6 bases. From germline, CDR1 is SGHKS and CDR2 YYEKEE (reference sequence). The CDR3 DNA reads as TGTGCCAGCAGCTTGGAGGCTAGCGGGGGGGCCGGTCCCGGGGAGCTGTTTTTT. It is translated as CASSLEASGGAGPGELFF.

The V gene is TRBV5-1, the J gene TRBJ1-1; perhaps TRBD1 as D (6 bases). The CDR3 contains 12 residues. In germline, CDR1 is SGHRS, CDR2 YFSETQ. The V end was cut by 4 bases, the J end by 6 bases, with 10 bases between. This CDR3 reads CASSTDRSEAFF. DNA for the CDR3: TGCGCCAGCAGCACGGACAGATCTGAAGCTTTCTTT.

J is TRBJ1-2 and V is TRBV4-2, with a tentative D call TRBD1 (6 bases). Germline CDR1 is LGHNA and CDR2 is YNFKEQ. V dropped 8 bases and J dropped 4 bases, with 20 bases sitting between them. The CDR3 has 15 residues. This chain's CDR3 is CASHARGALSYGYTF. The CDR3 DNA is TGTGCCAGCCACGCCCGGGGGGCGCTGAGCTATGGCTACACCTTC.

This chain uses TRBV19 with TRBJ1-5, with 7 bases lining up with TRBD1. V was clipped by 3 bases and J by 7 bases; unmatched bases: 9. The CDR3 contains 15 residues. The germline CDR1 and CDR2 sequences are LNHDA and SQIVND (reference sequence). The CDR3 reads CASSIRRGGGQPQHF. The CDR3 nucleotides read TGTGCCAGTAGTATCCGGCGAGGGGGCGGGCAGCCCCAGCATTTT.

The chain combines TRBV5-4 with TRBJ1-2, with D hard to call. The V and J ends lost 0 bases and 4 bases respectively, with 10 bases between them. Germline CDR1 and CDR2: SGHNT and YYREEE (reference sequence). The length of the CDR3 is 14 residues. CDR3 loop: CASSLALAAYGYTF. CDR3 sequence (DNA): TGTGCCAGCAGCTTGGCCTTGGCGGCCTATGGCTACACCTTC.

This clone was seen a single time. The chain couples TRBV5-1 to TRBJ2-7; weak D call: TRBD2 (6 bases). The V and J ends lost 0 bases and 4 bases respectively, with 11 bases between them. The CDR3 is made up of 14 amino acids. Germline lookup yields CDR1 SGHRS and CDR2 YFSETQ. The CDR3 DNA sequence: TGCGCCAGCAGCTTGGGACTAGGTTCGTACGAGCAGTACTTC. Its protein is CASSLGLGSYEQYF.

The CDR3 coding sequence is TGTGCCAGCAGCCTGGACGTACTCCGAGCGGGTACGCAGTATTTT. Its protein is CASSLDVLRAGTQYF. The rearrangement links TRBV28 to TRBJ2-3; D is possibly TRBD2 (6 bases). Trimming took 6 bases from V and 8 from J, leaving 21 bases between them. The CDR3 is made up of 15 amino acids. Germline CDR1 is MDHEN and CDR2 is SYDVKM.

The gene calls are TRBV7-9 and TRBJ2-5, with unresolved D. CDR1 SEHNR and CDR2 FQNEAQ come from the germline V gene (reference sequence). The V gene lost 1 base and the J gene lost 0 bases, with 3 bases spanning the gap. The CDR3 sequence is 13 residues long. CDR3 bases: TGTGCCAGCAGCTTAGACTACCAAGAGACCCAGTACTTC. Translating gives CASSLDYQETQYF.

This clone was detected only a few times. The J gene is TRBJ1-6, the V gene TRBV3-1 (or the pseudogene TRBV3-2); maybe TRBD1 (6 bases). V lost 4 bases and J 10 bases, leaving 14 bases between the germline ends. CDR1 LGHDT and CDR2 YNNKEL come from the germline V gene (reference sequence). This CDR3 region has 14 residues. This CDR3 is CASSLRTGSSPLHF. As DNA, the CDR3 is TGTGCCAGCAGCCTACGTACAGGGTCATCACCCCTCCACTTT.

The gene calls are TRBV12-5 and TRBJ1-4; 7 bases match TRBD1. This CDR3 has 16 residues. Germline CDR1 is LGHNT and CDR2 is FRNRAP. With 4 bases clipped from V and 0 bases from J, the junction kept 5 bases outside the gene matches. CDR3 coding DNA: TGTGCTAGTGGTTCGGGACAGTTTGCAACTAATGAAAAACTGTTTTTT. Encoded protein: CASGSGQFATNEKLFF.

This clone was picked up a small number of times. CDR3 in amino acids: CASSRSGYEQYF. In DNA form, the CDR3 reads TGTGCCAGCAGCCGATCGGGATACGAGCAGTACTTC. The chain uses TRBV6-5 and TRBJ2-7; D is perhaps TRBD2 (5 bases). Germline V gives CDR1 MNHEY, CDR2 SVGAGI. Trimming took 6 bases from V and 4 from J, leaving 10 bases between them. The CDR3 loop spans 12 amino acids.

The V gene is TRBV10-3, the J gene TRBJ1-4; D possibly corresponds to TRBD1 (6 bases). There are 18 residues in the CDR3. Germline V lookup: CDR1 ENHRY, CDR2 SYGVKD. The V end was cut by 0 bases, the J end by 8 bases, with 22 bases between. CDR3 amino acids: CAISESVIWGQGDEKLFF. The CDR3 nucleotides read TGTGCCATCAGTGAGTCCGTAATATGGGGGCAGGGAGACGAAAAACTGTTTTTT.

This rearrangement joins TRBV19 to TRBJ2-5; tentatively, D is TRBD2 (6 bases). With 6 bases removed from V and 4 bases from J, the gap between germline ends came to 15 bases. CDR3 length: 14 amino acids. Germline V CDR1 and CDR2: LNHDA, SQIVND (reference sequence). The CDR3 protein is CASSPEGGGETQYF. Here the CDR3 DNA reads TGTGCCAGTAGCCCCGAGGGAGGAGGAGAGACCCAGTACTTC.

The chain has TRBV7-9 and TRBJ1-1; tentatively, D is TRBD1 (5 bases). Trimming pared 1 base from V and 8 bases from J, leaving 14 bases between. Germline V gene data show CDR1 as SEHNR and CDR2 as FQNEAQ (reference sequence). This CDR3 region has 14 residues. The CDR3 DNA follows: TGTGCCAGCAGCTTAGGGACCACAGGAACCGAAGCTTTCTTT. This gives the protein CASSLGTTGTEAFF.

The V and J genes are TRBV5-5 and TRBJ2-7; possibly TRBD2 for D (6 bases). This CDR3 has 14 amino acids. With 0 bases removed from V and 0 bases from J, the gap between germline ends came to 7 bases. Germline V lookup: CDR1 SGHKS, CDR2 YYEKEE (reference sequence). The CDR3 is CASSLAGDSYEQYF. The CDR3, as DNA: TGTGCCAGCAGCTTGGCGGGGGACTCCTACGAGCAGTACTTC.

J is TRBJ1-4 and V is TRBV30; D remains ambiguous. The CDR3 covers 13 residues. The germline V and J ends were trimmed by 4 bases and 2 bases, with 8 bases remaining between them. The germline V gene encodes CDR1 GTSNPN and CDR2 SVGIG (reference sequence). CDR3 DNA sequence: TGTGCCTGGAATGGCCAGACTAATGAAAAACTGTTTTTT. Translating gives CAWNGQTNEKLFF. The variable domain in full, with the rest retrieved from reference TRBV30 and TRBJ1-4, is SQTIHQWPATLVQPVGSPLSLECTVEGTSNPNLYWYRQAAGRGLQLLFYSVGIGQISSEVPQNLSASRPQDRQFILSSKKLLLSDSGFYLCAWNGQTNEKLFFGSGTQLSVL.

The chain employs TRBV28 and TRBJ1-5; TRBD1 matches 9 bases. Looked up from germline, CDR1 is MDHEN and CDR2 is SYDVKM. The CDR3 contains 16 residues. The J segment lost 3 bases and the V segment lost 1 base, leaving 4 bases of the junction unmatched. CDR3 bases: TGTGCCAGCAGTTTATACAGGGGGCAGATCAATCAGCCCCAGCATTTT. The encoded protein is CASSLYRGQINQPQHF.

The chain carries TRBV5-6 and TRBJ2-1, with TRBD2 as a possible D gene (5 bases). CDR3 length: 18 residues. V dropped 1 base and J dropped 0 bases, with 17 bases sitting between them. Germline assignment: CDR1 SGHDT and CDR2 YYEEEE. The chain's CDR3 is CASSLLKDSYFSYNEQFF. CDR3 coding DNA: TGTGCCAGCAGCTTGCTGAAGGACTCCTACTTCTCCTACAATGAGCAGTTCTTC.

The chain combines TRBV28 with TRBJ1-6; TRBD1 matches 9 bases. This CDR3 is built from 15 residues. The V gene end was trimmed by 2 bases and the J gene end by 10 bases; junction bases not matched to a gene: 6. Germline V CDR1 and CDR2: MDHEN, SYDVKM. The CDR3 spells CASSLAGQGWSPLHF. In DNA, the CDR3 is TGTGCCAGCAGTTTAGCTGGACAGGGGTGGTCACCCCTCCACTTT. Full variable domain (missing parts from reference TRBV28 and TRBJ1-6): DVKVTQSSRYLVKRTGEKVFLECVQDMDHENMFWYRQDPGLGLRLIYFSYDVKMKEKGDIPEGYSVSREKKERFSLILESASTNQTSMYLCASSLAGQGWSPLHFGNGTRLTVT.

This chain uses TRBV11-2 with TRBJ2-1; no definite D call. Germline V gives CDR1 SGHAT, CDR2 FQNNGV. Trimming removed 1 base at V and 0 bases at J, with 4 bases between. There are 14 residues in the CDR3. The CDR3 region has the DNA TGTGCCAGCAGCTTAGGTAGCTCCTACAATGAGCAGTTCTTC. The encoded protein is CASSLGSSYNEQFF.

This clone was observed a single time. The rearrangement links TRBV5-1 to TRBJ2-3; D remains ambiguous. In germline, CDR1 is SGHRS, CDR2 YFSETQ. This CDR3 spans 14 amino acids. V lost 2 bases and J lost 4, with 11 bases in between. The CDR3 here is CASSLSERADTQYF. The DNA of the CDR3 is TGCGCCAGCAGCTTAAGCGAAAGAGCAGATACGCAGTATTTT. Variable domain in full (rest from reference TRBV5-1 and TRBJ2-3): KAGVTQTPRYLIKTRGQQVTLSCSPISGHRSVSWYQQTPGQGLQFLFEYFSETQRNKGNFPGRFSGRQFSNSRSEMNVSTLELGDSALYLCASSLSERADTQYFGPGTRLTVL.

This clone was seen only a few times. The chain uses TRBV6-5 and TRBJ2-7, with 8 positions matching TRBD2. V lost 4 bases, J lost 3 bases, and 5 bases stayed unmatched. The CDR3 is made up of 14 amino acids. CDR1 and CDR2 from the germline V gene are MNHEY and SVGAGI. The CDR3 spells CASSSSGSGYEQYF. CDR3 bases: TGTGCCAGCAGTTCCAGCGGGAGTGGCTACGAGCAGTACTTC.

The chain combines TRBV3-1 (or the pseudogene TRBV3-2) with TRBJ1-3, with TRBD1 matching over 7 bases. Per the germline V gene, CDR1 is LGHDT and CDR2 is YNNKEL (reference sequence). V shed 4 bases, J shed 3 bases, and the junction held 6 bases outside the gene matches. This CDR3 comprises 15 residues. DNA for the CDR3: TGTGCCAGCAGCCCCCAGGGGGGAGGTGGAAACACCATATATTTT. Protein: CASSPQGGGGNTIYF.

The chain links TRBV4-1 to TRBJ2-4; a possible D gene is TRBD2 (5 bases). The V and J ends lost 3 bases and 9 bases respectively, with 18 bases between them. CDR3 length: 15 residues. CDR1 is MGHRA and CDR2 is YSYEKL in the germline V gene. In DNA, the CDR3 is TGCGCCAGCAGCCACCTTACTAGTACGTTGGGCATTCAGTACTTC. Protein: CASSHLTSTLGIQYF.

The J gene is TRBJ1-2, the V gene TRBV5-1, with 9 bases that match TRBD1. Germline V gene lookup returns CDR1 SGHRS and CDR2 YFSETQ. CDR3 length equals 17 residues. Unmatched junction bases numbered 13, after V lost 0 bases and J lost 7 bases. CDR3 sequence: CASSLGGSGTGISGYTF. The CDR3 DNA reads as TGCGCCAGCAGCTTGGGAGGGTCCGGGACAGGGATCTCTGGCTACACCTTC.

This clone showed up just once. The chain combines TRBV27 with TRBJ2-3; D is possibly TRBD2 (6 bases). Trimming pared 3 bases from V and 1 base from J, leaving 17 bases between. Germline loops: CDR1 MNHEY, CDR2 SMNVEV (reference sequence). This CDR3 region has 17 residues. Here the CDR3 DNA reads TGTGCCAGCAGTTTTCGAGGAGGGAAGGGAGGCACAGATACGCAGTATTTT. Residues: CASSFRGGKGGTDTQYF.

In nucleotides, the CDR3 is TGTGCCAGCGGCACTAATTCCGGGACAGGGGGCCCAAGCACCTTC. This gives the protein CASGTNSGTGGPSTF. The gene calls are TRBV7-9 and TRBJ1-2; the match to TRBD1 covers 12 bases. CDR1 and CDR2 (germline): SEHNR, FQNEAQ (reference sequence). The V gene end was trimmed by 8 bases and the J gene end by 13 bases; junction bases not matched to a gene: 17. This CDR3 contains 15 residues.

In this sample, this clone turned up once. The chain's CDR3 is CASSADRVTPLNTEAFF. The CDR3 DNA follows: TGTGCCAGCAGTGCTGACAGGGTAACGCCGCTGAACACTGAAGCTTTCTTT. V gene TRBV11-2 combines with J gene TRBJ1-1; 7 positions agree with TRBD1. The CDR3 is made up of 17 amino acids. The ends lost 6 bases at V and 0 bases at J; junction bases unmatched: 13. Germline V gives CDR1 SGHAT, CDR2 FQNNGV.